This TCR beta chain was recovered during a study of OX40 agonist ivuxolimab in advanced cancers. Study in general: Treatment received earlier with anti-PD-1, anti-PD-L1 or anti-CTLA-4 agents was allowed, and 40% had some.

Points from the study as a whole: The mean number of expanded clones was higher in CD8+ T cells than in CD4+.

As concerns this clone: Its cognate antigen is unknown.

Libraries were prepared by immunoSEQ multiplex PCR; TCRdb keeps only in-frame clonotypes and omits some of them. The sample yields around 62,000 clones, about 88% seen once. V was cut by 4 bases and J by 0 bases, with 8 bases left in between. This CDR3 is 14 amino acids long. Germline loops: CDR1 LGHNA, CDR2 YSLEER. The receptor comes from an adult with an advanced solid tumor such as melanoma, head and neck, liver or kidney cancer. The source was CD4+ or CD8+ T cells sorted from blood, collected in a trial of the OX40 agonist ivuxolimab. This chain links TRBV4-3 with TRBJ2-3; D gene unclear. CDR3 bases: TGCGCCAGCAGCCCCGCCTTTAGCACAGATACGCAGTATTTT. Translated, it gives CASSPAFSTDTQYF.